Below are 14 T cell receptor beta chains sequenced from a single sample in a study of T cell responses to AZD1222 COVID-19 vaccine (dated by TCRdb to about 2021). Receptors were amplified or captured by the immunoSEQ multiplex PCR assay. Imported from immuneACCESS, the table was reduced by TCRdb to in-frame sequences with V and J called. These copies leave out some clones; in studies compared against another copy, an unresolved V gene accounts for under half, and the cause of the remainder is not known. The sample table shows fewer than 90,000 clones, and approximately 90% are seen once. More than 5% of the sample goes to the ten largest clones. The sample's time point label, decoded: about 28 days (+/-7) after the second vaccine dose. The sequenced sample was peripheral blood, obtained 28 days after the second AZD1222 dose. The receptors stem from an adult who received the AZD1222 COVID-19 vaccine.

The chain joins TRBV5-6 to TRBJ1-3; D is undetermined. The CDR3 length is 13 residues. The germline V gene has CDR1 SGHDT and CDR2 YYEEEE. V shed 2 bases and J shed 0 bases, with 3 bases lying between them. The CDR3 here is CASSFLSGNTIYF. CDR3 coding DNA: TGTGCCAGCAGCTTCCTCTCTGGAAACACCATATATTTT.

Notes on this clone: The sample carries other DNA sequences with the same CDR3. CDR3 in amino acids: CASSDGTNTGELFF. The CDR3 DNA is TGTGCCAGCAGTGATGGGACAAACACCGGGGAGCTGTTTTTT. The gene calls are TRBV6-4 and TRBJ2-2; possibly TRBD1 for D (6 bases). Trimming removed 3 bases from V and 2 bases from J, with 7 bases in between. Germline V lookup: CDR1 MRHNA, CDR2 SNTAGT. The CDR3 has 14 residues.

The chain joins TRBV7-9 to TRBJ1-1; D remains ambiguous. Germline CDR1 and CDR2: SEHNR and FQNEAQ (reference sequence). The CDR3 loop spans 12 amino acids. V lost 6 bases and J lost 10, with 15 bases in between. The CDR3 protein is CASSFLGGAAFF. The CDR3 DNA reads TGTGCCAGCAGTTTCCTGGGAGGCGCAGCTTTCTTT.

Points on this clone: Other DNA sequences in the same sample also yield this CDR3. The J gene is TRBJ1-1, the V gene TRBV7-6; D is unresolved. This CDR3 region has 15 residues. Germline V gene lookup returns CDR1 SGHVS and CDR2 FNYEAQ. V was shortened by 1 base and J by 7 bases, with 16 bases between the two germline ends. The CDR3 spells CASSLGEKGEIEAFF. CDR3 nucleotide sequence: TGTGCCAGCAGCTTAGGGGAAAAGGGCGAGATTGAAGCTTTCTTT.

The chain joins TRBV19 to TRBJ1-5, with 7 bases fitting TRBD1. The V gene's germline CDR1 is LNHDA and CDR2 SQIVND (reference sequence). The CDR3 totals 13 residues. J gave up 6 bases and V 6 bases, and 5 bases lay outside the gene matches. CDR3 region: CASRQGLGQPQHF. The CDR3 nucleotides read TGTGCCAGTAGACAGGGGCTCGGTCAGCCCCAGCATTTT.

The chain has TRBV27 and TRBJ2-7; 8 bases fit TRBD2. Per germline, CDR1 MNHEY and CDR2 SMNVEV (reference sequence). The CDR3 extends over 11 amino acids. With 10 bases clipped from V and 6 bases from J, the junction kept 5 bases outside the gene matches. CDR3 DNA sequence: TGTGCCATCGGGAGGGTCTTCGAGCAGTACTTC. Translated, it gives CAIGRVFEQYF.

The V call is TRBV7-8, the J call TRBJ1-2; D possibly corresponds to TRBD1 (6 bases). V gave up 2 bases and J gave up 8 bases, with 12 bases separating them. Germline CDR1 and CDR2: SGHVS and FQNEAQ. The CDR3 contains 13 residues. CDR3 sequence: CASSLKWTAGYTF. CDR3 nucleotide sequence: TGTGCCAGCAGCTTAAAATGGACAGCCGGCTACACCTTC.

This clone was counted a single time. This chain connects TRBV6-5 to TRBJ1-1; possibly TRBD1 for D (6 bases). CDR3 length equals 13 residues. Trimming shortened V by 11 bases and J by 0 bases, and 13 bases separated the two germline ends. Germline CDR1 and CDR2: MNHEY and SVGAGI. The CDR3 loop is CAVGGLMNTEAFF. The DNA for the CDR3 is TGTGCCGTGGGGGGCCTCATGAACACTGAAGCTTTCTTT.

The gene calls are TRBV5-8 and TRBJ1-6; unclear D gene. CDR1 is SGHTS and CDR2 is YDEGEE in the germline V gene. CDR3 length: 15 amino acids. Trimming cost V 2 bases and J 6 bases, with 12 bases left between them. CDR3 residues: CASSFTPVVNSPLHF. The CDR3 nucleotides read TGTGCCAGCAGCTTTACTCCAGTCGTTAATTCACCCCTCCACTTT.

The chain joins TRBV4-1 to TRBJ2-5; D might be TRBD1 (6 bases). Germline values: CDR1 MGHRA, CDR2 YSYEKL. The CDR3 totals 15 residues. V gave up 1 base and J gave up 2 bases, with 11 bases separating them. The CDR3 spells CASSQARTDQETQYF. CDR3 nucleotide sequence: TGCGCCAGCAGCCAAGCCCGGACAGATCAAGAGACCCAGTACTTC.

The chain carries TRBV5-1 and TRBJ1-2; D unclear. Trimming left V 4 bases short and J 5 bases short, with 9 bases between. The V gene's germline CDR1 is SGHRS and CDR2 YFSETQ. The CDR3 loop spans 12 amino acids. The CDR3 sequence: CASSPGEYGYTF. CDR3 nucleotides: TGCGCCAGCAGCCCCGGGGAGTATGGCTACACCTTC.

In its sample, this clone was seen once. The rearrangement links TRBV19 to TRBJ1-1; D is ambiguous. CDR1 and CDR2 (germline): LNHDA, SQIVND (reference sequence). Trimming took off 7 bases at V and 1 base at J, with 7 bases between the two ends. There are 12 residues in the CDR3. CDR3 amino acids: CASTAENTEAFF. The CDR3 DNA sequence: TGTGCCAGTACAGCAGAGAACACTGAAGCTTTCTTT.

The V call is TRBV20-1, the J call TRBJ1-2, with D hard to call. With 3 bases removed from V and 3 bases from J, the gap between germline ends came to 11 bases. Germline CDR1 reads DFQATT; CDR2 reads SNEGSKA (reference sequence). The CDR3 has 13 amino acids. CDR3 sequence (DNA): TGCAGTGCTAGTGCCATCGGGCACTATGGCTACACCTTC. The encoded protein is CSASAIGHYGYTF.

The chain carries TRBV7-9 and TRBJ2-1; D uncertain. CDR1 is SEHNR, CDR2 FQNEAQ, per germline (reference sequence). The V and J ends lost 1 base and 7 bases respectively, with 5 bases between them. The CDR3 has 12 amino acids. The CDR3: CASSLGENEQFF. In nucleotides, the CDR3 is TGTGCCAGCAGCTTAGGGGAAAATGAGCAGTTCTTC.